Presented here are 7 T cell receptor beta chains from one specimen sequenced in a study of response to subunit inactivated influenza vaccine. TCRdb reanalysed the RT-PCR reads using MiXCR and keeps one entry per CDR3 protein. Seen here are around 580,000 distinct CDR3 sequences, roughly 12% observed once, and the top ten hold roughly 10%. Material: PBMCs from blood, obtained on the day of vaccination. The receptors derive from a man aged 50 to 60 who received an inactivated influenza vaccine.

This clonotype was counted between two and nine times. The CDR3 sequence: CASSRQNGNKQETQYF. DNA of the CDR3: TGTGCCAGCTCACGTCAGAATGGTAATAAACAAGAGACCCAGTACTTC. The V gene is TRBV18, the J gene TRBJ2-5; no reliable D call. The CDR3 totals 16 residues. Trimming left V 4 bases short and J 2 bases short, with 17 bases between. Germline V gene sequence: CDR1 KGHSH, CDR2 LQKENI.

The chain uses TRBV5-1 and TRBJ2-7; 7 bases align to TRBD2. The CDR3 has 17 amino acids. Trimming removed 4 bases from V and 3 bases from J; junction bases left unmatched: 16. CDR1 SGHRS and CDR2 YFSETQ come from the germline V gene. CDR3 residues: CASSPGHTGGSLYEQYF. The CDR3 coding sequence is TGCGCCAGCAGCCCCGGTCATACTGGCGGGAGTCTCTACGAGCAGTACTTC.

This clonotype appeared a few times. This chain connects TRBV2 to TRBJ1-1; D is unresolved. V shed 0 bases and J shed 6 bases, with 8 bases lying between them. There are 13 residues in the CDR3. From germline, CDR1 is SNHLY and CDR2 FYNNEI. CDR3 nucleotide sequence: TGTGCCAGCAGTGAAGCGCGGGTAGCTGAAGCTTTCTTT. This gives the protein CASSEARVAEAFF.

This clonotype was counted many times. DNA for the CDR3: TGTGCCAGCAGTTTATATTCAGGGGACACTGAAGCTTTCTTT. This translates into CASSLYSGDTEAFF. The V gene is TRBV27, the J gene TRBJ1-1; D is possibly TRBD1 (6 bases). Germline values: CDR1 MNHEY, CDR2 SMNVEV (reference sequence). Trimming took off 1 base at V and 3 bases at J, with 9 bases between the two ends. CDR3 length equals 14 residues.

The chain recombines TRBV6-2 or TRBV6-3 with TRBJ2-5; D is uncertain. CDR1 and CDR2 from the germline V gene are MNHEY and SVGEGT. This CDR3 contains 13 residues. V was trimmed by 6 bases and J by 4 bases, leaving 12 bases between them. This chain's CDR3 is CASSKDGLETQYF. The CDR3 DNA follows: TGTGCCAGCAGCAAGGACGGCTTAGAGACCCAGTACTTC.

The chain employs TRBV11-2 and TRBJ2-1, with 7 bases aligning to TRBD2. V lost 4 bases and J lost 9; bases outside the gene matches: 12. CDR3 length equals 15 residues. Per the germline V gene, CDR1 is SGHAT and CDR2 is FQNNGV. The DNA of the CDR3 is TGTGCCAGCAGCTCTCTCCGTGGGGGGGTTATTGAGCAGTTCTTC. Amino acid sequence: CASSSLRGGVIEQFF.

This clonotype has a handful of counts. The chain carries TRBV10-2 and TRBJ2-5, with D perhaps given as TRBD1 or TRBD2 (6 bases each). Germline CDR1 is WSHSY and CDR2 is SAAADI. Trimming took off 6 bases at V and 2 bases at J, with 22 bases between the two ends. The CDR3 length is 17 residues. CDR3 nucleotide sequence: TGCGCCAGCAGGGATACCTTGTTCGGGGGCCTACAAGAGACCCAGTACTTC. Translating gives CASRDTLFGGLQETQYF.